This T cell receptor (beta chain) came from a study of shared clonotypes between healthy human individuals. Whole-study findings and limits: When compared with the clonotypes that were shared by all four sorted-subset donors, the non-shared clonotypes turned out to have lower generation probabilities.

CCR7-negative CD45RA+ TemRA cells were combined with CD45RO+ cells to form CD8 memory. With 3 bases clipped from V and 2 bases from J, the junction kept 2 bases outside the gene matches. The CDR3 is 14 residues long. Germline V gives CDR1 SEHNR, CDR2 FQNEAQ (reference sequence). Assay: immunoSEQ multiplex PCR; the TCRdb copy retains only in-frame clones and omits some. Of 100,000 to 120,000 clones listed, around 73% were seen once; the top ten hold just under 25%. As for this clone: Its antigen is not identified. Distinct nucleotide sequences in the sample also encode this CDR3.

The sequencing sample was made of memory CD8+ T cells sorted from blood. Subset meaning: CD45RO+ cells pooled with CCR7-negative TemRA cells. This TCR derives from a woman aged 30 to 39 in good health. The chain uses TRBV7-9 and TRBJ2-7; 9 nucleotides agree with TRBD2. CDR3 in DNA: TGTGCCAGCAGCTTCCTAGCGGGAACCTACGAGCAGTACTTC. As protein: CASSFLAGTYEQYF.